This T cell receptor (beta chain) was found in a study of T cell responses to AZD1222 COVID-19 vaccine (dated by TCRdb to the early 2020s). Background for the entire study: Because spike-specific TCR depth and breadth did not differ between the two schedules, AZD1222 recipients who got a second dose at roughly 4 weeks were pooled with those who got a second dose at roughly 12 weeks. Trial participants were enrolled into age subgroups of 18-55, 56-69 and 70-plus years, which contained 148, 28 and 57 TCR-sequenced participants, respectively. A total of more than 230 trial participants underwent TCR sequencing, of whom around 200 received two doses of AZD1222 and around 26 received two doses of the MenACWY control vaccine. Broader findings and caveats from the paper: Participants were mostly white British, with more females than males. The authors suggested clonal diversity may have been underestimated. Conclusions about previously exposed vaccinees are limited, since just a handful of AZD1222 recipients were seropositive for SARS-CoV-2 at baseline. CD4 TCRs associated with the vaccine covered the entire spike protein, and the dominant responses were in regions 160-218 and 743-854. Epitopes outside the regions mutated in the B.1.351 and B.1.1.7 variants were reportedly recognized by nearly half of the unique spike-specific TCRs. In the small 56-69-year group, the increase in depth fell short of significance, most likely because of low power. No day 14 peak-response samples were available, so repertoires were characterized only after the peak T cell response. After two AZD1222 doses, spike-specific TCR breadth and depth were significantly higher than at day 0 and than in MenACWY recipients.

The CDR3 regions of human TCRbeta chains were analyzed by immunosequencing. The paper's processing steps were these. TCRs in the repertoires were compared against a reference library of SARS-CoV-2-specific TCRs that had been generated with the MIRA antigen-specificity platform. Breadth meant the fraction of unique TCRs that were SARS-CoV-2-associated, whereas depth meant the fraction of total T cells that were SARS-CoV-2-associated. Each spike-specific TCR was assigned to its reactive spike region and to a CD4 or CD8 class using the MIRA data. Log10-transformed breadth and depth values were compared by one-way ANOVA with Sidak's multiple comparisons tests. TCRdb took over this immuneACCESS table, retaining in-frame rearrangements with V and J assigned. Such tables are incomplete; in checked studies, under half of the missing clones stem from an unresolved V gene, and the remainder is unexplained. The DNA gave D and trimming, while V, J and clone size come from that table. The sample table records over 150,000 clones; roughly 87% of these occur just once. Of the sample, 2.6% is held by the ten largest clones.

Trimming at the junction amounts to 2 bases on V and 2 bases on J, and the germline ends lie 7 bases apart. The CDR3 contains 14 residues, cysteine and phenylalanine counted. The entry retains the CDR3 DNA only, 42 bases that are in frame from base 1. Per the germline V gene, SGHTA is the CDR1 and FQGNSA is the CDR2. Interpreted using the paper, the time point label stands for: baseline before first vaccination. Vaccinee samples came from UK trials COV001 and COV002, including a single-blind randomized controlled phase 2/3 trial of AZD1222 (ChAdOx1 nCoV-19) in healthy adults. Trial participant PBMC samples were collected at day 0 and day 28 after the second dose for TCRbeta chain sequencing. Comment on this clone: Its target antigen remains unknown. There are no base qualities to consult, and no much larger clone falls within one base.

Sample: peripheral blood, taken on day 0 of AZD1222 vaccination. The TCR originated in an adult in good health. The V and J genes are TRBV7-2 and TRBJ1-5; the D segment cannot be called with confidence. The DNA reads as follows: TGTGCCAGCAGCTTAAGTGGTCGCAATCAGCCCCAGCATTTT. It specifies CASSLSGRNQPQHF. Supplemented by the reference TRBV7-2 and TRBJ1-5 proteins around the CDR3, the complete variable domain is GAGVSQSPSNKVTEKGKDVELRCDPISGHTALYWYRQSLGQGLEFLIYFQGNSAPDKSGLPSDRFSAERTGGSVSTLTIQRTQQEDSAVYLCASSLSGRNQPQHFGDGTRLSIL.